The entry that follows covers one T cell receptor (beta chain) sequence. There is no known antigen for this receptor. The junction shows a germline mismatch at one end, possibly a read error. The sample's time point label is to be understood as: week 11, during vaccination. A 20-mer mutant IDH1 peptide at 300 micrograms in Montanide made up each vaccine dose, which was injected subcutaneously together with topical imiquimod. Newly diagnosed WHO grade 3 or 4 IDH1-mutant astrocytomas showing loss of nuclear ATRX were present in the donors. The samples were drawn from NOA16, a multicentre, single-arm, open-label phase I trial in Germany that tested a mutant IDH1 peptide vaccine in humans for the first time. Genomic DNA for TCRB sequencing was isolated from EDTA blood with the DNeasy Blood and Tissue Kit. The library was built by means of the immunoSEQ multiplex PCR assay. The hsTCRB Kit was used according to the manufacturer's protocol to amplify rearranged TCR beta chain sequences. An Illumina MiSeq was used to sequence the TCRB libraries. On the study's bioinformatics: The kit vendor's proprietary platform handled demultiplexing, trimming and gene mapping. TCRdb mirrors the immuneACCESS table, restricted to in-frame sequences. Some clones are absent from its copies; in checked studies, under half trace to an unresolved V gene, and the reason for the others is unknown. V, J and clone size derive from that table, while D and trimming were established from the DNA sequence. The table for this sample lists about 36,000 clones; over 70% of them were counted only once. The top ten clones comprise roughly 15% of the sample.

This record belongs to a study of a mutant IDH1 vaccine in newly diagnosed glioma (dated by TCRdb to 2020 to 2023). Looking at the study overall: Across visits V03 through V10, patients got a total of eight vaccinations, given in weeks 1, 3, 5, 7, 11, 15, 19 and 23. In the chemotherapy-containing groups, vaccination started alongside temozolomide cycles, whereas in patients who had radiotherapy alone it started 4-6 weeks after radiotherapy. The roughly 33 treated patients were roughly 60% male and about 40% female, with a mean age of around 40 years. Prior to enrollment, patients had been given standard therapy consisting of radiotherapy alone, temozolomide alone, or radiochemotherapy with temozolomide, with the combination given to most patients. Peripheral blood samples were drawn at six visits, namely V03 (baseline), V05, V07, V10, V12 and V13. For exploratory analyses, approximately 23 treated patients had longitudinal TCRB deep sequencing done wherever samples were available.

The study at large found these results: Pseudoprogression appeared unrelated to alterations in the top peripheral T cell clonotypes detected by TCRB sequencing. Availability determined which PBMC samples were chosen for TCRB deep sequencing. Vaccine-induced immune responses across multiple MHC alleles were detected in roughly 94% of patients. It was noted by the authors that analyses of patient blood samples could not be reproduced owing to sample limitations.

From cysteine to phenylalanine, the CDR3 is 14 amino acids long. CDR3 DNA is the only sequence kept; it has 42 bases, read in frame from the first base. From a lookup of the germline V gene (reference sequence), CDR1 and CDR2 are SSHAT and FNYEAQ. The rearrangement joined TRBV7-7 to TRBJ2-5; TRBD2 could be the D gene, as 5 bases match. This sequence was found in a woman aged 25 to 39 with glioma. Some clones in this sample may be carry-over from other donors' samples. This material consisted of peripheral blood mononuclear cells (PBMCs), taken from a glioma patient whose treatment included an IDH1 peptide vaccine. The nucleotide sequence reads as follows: TGTGCTAGCAGCTTAGAGGGCAGGCGAGAGACCCAGTACTTC. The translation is CASSLEGRRETQYF.